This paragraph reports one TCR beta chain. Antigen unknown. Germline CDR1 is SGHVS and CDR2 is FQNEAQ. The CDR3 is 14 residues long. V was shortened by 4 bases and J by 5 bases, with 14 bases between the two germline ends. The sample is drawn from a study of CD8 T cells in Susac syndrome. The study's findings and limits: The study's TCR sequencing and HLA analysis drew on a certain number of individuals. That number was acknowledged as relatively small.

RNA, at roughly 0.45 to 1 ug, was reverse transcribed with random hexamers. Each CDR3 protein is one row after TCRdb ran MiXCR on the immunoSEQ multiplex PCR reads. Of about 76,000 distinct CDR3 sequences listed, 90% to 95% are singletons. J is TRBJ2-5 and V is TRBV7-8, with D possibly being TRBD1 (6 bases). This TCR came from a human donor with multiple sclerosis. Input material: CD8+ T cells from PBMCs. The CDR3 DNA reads TGTGCCAGCAGCTCCCGGGACAATATGGAGACCCAGTACTTC. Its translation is CASSSRDNMETQYF.